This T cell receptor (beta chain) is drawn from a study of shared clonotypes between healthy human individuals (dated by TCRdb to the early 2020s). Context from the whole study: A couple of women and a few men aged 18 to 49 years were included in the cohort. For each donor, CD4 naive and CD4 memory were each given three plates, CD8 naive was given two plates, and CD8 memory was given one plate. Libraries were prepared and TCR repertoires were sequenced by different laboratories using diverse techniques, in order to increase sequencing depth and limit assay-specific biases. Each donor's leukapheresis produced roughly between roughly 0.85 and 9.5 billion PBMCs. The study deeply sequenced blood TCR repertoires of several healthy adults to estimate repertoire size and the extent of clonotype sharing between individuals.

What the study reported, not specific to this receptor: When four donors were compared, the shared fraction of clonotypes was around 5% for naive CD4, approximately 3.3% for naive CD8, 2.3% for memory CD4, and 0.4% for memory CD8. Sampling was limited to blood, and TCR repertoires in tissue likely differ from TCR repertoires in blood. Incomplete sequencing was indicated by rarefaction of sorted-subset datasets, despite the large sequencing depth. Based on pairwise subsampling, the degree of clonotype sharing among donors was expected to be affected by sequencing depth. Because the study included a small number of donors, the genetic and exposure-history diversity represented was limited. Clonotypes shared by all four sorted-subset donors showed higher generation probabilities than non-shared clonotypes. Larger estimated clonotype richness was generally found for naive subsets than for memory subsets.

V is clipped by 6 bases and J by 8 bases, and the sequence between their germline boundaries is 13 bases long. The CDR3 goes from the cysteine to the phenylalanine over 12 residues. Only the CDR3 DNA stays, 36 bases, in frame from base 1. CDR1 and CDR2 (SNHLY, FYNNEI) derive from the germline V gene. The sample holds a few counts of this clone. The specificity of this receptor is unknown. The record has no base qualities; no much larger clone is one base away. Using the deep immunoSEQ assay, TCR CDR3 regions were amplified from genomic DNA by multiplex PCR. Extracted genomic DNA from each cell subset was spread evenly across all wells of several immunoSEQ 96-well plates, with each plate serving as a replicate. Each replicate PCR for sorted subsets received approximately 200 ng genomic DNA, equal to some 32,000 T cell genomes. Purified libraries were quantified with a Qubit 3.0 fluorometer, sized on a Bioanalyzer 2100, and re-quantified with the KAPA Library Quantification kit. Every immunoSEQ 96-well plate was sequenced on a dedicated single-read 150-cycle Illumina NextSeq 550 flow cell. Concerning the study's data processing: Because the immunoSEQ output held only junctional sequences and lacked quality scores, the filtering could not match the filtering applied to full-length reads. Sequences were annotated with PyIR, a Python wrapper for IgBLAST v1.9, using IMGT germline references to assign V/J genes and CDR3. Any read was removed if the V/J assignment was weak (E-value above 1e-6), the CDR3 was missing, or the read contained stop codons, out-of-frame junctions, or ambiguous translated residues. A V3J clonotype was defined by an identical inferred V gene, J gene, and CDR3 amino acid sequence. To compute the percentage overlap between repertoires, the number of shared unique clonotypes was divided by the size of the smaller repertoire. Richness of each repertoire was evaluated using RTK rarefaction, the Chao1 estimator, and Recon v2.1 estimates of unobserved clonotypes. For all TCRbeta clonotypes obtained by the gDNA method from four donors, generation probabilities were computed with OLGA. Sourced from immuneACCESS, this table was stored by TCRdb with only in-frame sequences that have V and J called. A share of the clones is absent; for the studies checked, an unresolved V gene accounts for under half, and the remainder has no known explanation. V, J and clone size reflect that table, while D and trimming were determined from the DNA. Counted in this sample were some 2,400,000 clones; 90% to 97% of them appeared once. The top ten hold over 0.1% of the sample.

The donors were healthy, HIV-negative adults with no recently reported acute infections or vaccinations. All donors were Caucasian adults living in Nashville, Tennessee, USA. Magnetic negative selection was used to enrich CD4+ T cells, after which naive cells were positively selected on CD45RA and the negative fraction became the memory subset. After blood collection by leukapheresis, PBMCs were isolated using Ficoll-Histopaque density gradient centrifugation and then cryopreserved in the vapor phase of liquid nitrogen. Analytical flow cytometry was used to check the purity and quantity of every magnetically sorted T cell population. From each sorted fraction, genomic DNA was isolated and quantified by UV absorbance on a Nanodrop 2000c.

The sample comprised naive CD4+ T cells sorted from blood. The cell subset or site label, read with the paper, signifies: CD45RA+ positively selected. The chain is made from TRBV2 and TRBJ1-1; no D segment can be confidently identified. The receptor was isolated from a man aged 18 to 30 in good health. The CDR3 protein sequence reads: CASSDWMAEAFF. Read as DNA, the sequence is TGTGCCAGCAGCGACTGGATGGCGGAAGCTTTCTTT.